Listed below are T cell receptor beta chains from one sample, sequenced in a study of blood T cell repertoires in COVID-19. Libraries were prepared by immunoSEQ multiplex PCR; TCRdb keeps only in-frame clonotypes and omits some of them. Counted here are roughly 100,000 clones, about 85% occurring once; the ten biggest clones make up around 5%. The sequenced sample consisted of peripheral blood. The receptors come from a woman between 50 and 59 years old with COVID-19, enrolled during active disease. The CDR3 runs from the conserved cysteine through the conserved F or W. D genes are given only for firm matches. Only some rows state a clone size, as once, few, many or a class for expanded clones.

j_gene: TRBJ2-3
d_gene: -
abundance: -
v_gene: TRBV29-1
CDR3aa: CSVRGDTQYF
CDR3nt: TGCAGCGTGAGGGGGGATACGCAGTATTTT

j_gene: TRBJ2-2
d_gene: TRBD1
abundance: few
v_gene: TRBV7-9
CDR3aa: CASSSLLGTGFPGELFF
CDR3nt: TGTGCCAGCAGCTCCCTGCTGGGGACAGGGTTCCCCGGGGAGCTGTTTTTT

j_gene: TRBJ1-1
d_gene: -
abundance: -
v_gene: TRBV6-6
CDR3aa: CASRFPEVLNTEAFF
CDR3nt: TGTGCCAGCAGATTCCCCGAGGTCCTGAACACTGAAGCTTTCTTT

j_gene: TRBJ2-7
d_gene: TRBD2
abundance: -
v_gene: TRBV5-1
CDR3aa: CASSLEASGGYEQYF
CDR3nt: TGCGCCAGCAGCTTGGAGGCTAGCGGGGGATACGAGCAGTACTTC

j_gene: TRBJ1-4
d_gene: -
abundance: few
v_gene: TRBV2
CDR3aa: CASSEREQGNEKLFF
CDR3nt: TGTGCCAGCAGTGAACGCGAACAGGGTAATGAAAAACTGTTTTTT

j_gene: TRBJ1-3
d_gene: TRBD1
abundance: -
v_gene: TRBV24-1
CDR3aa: CATSDFLKQGATGNTIYF
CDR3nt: TGTGCCACCAGTGATTTCCTCAAACAGGGGGCGACTGGAAACACCATATATTTT

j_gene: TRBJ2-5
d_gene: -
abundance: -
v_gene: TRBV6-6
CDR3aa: CASSYPTGPLQETQYF
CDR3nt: TGTGCCAGCAGTTACCCCACAGGGCCGCTACAAGAGACCCAGTACTTC

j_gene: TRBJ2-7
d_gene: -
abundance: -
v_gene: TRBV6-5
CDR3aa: CASSQGHHYEQYF
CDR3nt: TGTGCCAGCAGCCAAGGACACCACTACGAGCAGTACTTC

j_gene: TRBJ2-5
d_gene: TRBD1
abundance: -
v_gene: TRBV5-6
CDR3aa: CASGWGDRETQYF
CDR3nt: TGTGCCAGCGGCTGGGGGGACAGGGAGACCCAGTACTTC

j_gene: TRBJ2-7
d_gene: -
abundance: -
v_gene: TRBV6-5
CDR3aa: CASSYARGGGEQYF
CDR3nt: TGTGCCAGCAGTTACGCGAGGGGGGGTGGGGAGCAGTACTTC

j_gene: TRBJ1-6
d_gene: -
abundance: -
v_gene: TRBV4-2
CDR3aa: CASSQDGAGANSPLHF
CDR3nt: TGTGCCAGCAGCCAAGACGGCGCAGGGGCTAATTCACCCCTCCACTTT

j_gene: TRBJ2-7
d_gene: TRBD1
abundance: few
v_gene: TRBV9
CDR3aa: CASSPGTGATYEQYF
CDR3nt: TGTGCCAGCAGTCCCGGGACAGGGGCCACGTACGAGCAGTACTTC

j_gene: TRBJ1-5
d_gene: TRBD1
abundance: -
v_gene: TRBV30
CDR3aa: CAWSVQGDQPQHF
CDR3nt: TGTGCCTGGAGTGTACAGGGGGATCAGCCCCAGCATTTT

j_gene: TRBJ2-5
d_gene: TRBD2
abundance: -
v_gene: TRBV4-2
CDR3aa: CASSQEFASGGKETQYF
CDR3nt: TGTGCCAGCAGCCAAGAATTTGCGAGCGGGGGCAAAGAGACCCAGTACTTC

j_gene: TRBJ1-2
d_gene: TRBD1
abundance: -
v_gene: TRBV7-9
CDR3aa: CASSSNGQGDLYGYTF
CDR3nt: TGTGCCAGCAGCTCTAATGGACAGGGCGATTTGTATGGCTACACCTTC

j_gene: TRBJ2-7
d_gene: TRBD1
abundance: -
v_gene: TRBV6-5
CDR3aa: CASSSFQLRGLGEQYF
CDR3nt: TGTGCCAGCAGTTCCTTCCAACTCAGGGGGCTGGGCGAGCAGTACTTC

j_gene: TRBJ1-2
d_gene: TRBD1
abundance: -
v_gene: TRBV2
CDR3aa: CASSQTGGSYGYTF
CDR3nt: TGTGCCAGCAGTCAGACAGGGGGAAGTTATGGCTACACCTTC

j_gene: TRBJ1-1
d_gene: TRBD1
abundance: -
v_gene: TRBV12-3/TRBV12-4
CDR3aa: CASSKGQGAFF
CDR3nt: TGTGCCAGCAGTAAGGGACAGGGAGCTTTCTTT

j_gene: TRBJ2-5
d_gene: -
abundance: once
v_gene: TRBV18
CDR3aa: CASSPLGLTAYQETQYF
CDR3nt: TGTGCCAGCTCACCGCTCGGACTGACCGCCTATCAGGAGACCCAGTACTTC

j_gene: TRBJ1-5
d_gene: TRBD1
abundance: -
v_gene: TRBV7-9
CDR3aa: CASSSGQGDQPQHF
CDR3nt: TGTGCCAGCAGCTCGGGACAGGGAGATCAGCCCCAGCATTTT

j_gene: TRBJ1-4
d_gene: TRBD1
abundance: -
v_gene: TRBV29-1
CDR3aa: CSVEVGQGNEKLFF
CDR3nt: TGCAGCGTTGAGGTCGGACAGGGAAATGAAAAACTGTTTTTT

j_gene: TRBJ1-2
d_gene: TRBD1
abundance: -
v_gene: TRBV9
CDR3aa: CASSVQGAIDGYTF
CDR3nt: TGTGCCAGCAGCGTTCAGGGGGCAATCGATGGCTACACCTTC

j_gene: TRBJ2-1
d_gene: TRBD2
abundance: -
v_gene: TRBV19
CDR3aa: CASSVTSARYNEQFF
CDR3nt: TGTGCCAGTAGTGTGACTAGCGCCCGTTACAATGAGCAGTTCTTC

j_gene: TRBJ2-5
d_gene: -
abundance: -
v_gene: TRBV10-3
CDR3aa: CAISEQGFETQYF
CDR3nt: TGTGCCATCAGTGAGCAGGGGTTTGAGACCCAGTACTTC

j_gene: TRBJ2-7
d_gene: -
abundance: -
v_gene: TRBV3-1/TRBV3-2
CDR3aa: CASSHGRVSSYEQYF
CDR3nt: TGTGCCAGCAGCCATGGCAGGGTTAGCTCCTACGAGCAGTACTTC

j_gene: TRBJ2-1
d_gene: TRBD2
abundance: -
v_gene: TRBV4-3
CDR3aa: CASSRSREGEQFF
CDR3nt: TGCGCCAGCAGCCGCTCCAGGGAGGGCGAGCAGTTCTTC

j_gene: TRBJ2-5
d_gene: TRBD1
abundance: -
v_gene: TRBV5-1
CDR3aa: CASSLFPGGETQYF
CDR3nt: TGCGCCAGCAGCTTGTTCCCAGGGGGAGAGACCCAGTACTTC

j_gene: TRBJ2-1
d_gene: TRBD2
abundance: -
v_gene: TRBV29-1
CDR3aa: CSVEGSVAGRLLNEQFF
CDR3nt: TGCAGCGTTGAAGGTTCGGTAGCGGGGCGCCTTTTAAATGAGCAGTTCTTC

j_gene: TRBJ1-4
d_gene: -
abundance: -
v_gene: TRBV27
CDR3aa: CASSFSGLSEKLFF
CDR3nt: TGTGCCAGCAGTTTCTCGGGGTTGAGCGAAAAACTGTTTTTT

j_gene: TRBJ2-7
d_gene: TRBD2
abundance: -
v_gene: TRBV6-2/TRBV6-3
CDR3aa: CASSFRTSGRYEQYF
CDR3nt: TGTGCCAGCAGTTTCCGGACTAGCGGGAGGTACGAGCAGTACTTC

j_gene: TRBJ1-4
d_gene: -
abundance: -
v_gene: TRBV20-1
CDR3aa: CSASEGGTPVGEKLFF
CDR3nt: TGCAGTGCTAGTGAGGGGGGTACCCCGGTCGGTGAAAAACTGTTTTTT

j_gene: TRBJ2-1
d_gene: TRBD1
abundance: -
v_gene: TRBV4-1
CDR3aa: CASSQGDRGNEQFF
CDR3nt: TGCGCCAGCAGCCAAGGGGACAGGGGAAATGAGCAGTTCTTC

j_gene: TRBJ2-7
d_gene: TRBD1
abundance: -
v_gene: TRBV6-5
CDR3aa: CASTRQGTDEQYF
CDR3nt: TGTGCCAGCACCCGACAGGGGACGGACGAGCAGTACTTC

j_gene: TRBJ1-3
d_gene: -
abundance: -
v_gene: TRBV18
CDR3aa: CASSPSAAGVGNTIYF
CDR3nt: TGTGCCAGCTCACCTAGTGCGGCAGGGGTTGGAAACACCATATATTTT

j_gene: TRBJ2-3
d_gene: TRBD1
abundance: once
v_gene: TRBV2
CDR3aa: CASSEAGGGADTQYF
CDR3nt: TGTGCCAGCAGTGAAGCAGGGGGCGGCGCAGATACGCAGTATTTT

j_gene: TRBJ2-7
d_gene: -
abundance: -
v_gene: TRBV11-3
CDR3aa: CASSLDLQGFAYEQYF
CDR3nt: TGTGCCAGCAGCTTAGATCTCCAGGGCTTCGCCTACGAGCAGTACTTC

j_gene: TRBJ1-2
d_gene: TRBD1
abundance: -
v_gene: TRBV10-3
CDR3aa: CAISGGQDYGYTF
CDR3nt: TGTGCCATCAGTGGAGGACAGGATTATGGCTACACCTTC